This T cell receptor (beta chain) was retrieved from a study of T-cell reconstitution after alpha-beta-depleted transplantation in children. TCRbeta library preparation incorporated unique molecular identifiers. TCRdb re-called the PCR reads through MiXCR, storing one row per CDR3 protein. The data contain hundreds of thousands of distinct CDR3 sequences, around 19% of them singletons. V lost 5 bases and J lost 9, with 20 bases in between. The CDR3 runs to 15 residues. The sequence was collected from a human donor who donated a stem cell graft to a child with acute lymphoblastic leukemia. The V and J genes are TRBV12-3 or TRBV12-4 and TRBJ2-1, with D possibly being TRBD2 (6 bases). This material consisted of PBMCs from the stem cell graft donor, taken from the stem cell graft. This chain's CDR3 is CASSIRGTQMGEQFF. The DNA of the CDR3 is TGTGCCAGCAGTATCCGGGGGACCCAGATGGGTGAGCAGTTCTTC.